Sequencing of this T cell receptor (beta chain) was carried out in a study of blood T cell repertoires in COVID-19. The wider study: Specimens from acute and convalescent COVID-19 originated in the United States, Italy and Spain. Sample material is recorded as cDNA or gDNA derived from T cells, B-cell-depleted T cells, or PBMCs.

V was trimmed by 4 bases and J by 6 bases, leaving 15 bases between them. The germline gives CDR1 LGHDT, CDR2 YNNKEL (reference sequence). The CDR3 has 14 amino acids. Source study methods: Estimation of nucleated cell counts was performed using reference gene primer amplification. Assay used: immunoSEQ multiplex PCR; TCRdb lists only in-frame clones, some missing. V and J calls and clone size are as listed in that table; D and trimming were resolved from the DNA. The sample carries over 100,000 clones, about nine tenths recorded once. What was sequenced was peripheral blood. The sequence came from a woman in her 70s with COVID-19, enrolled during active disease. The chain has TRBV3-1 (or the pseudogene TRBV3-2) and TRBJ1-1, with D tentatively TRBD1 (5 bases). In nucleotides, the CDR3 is TGTGCCAGCAGCCCCCCCGGGGGGTTTTCTGAAGCTTTCTTT. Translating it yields CASSPPGGFSEAFF.